These 9 T cell receptor beta chains share one sample of origin, sequenced in a study of memory CD4+ T cells and cytomegalovirus serostatus. The sort gate was single viable CD3+CD4+CD8-CD45RO+ cells for memory CD4+ T cells. Assay: immunoSEQ multiplex PCR; the TCRdb copy retains only in-frame clones and omits some. The sample records about 80,000 clones, 65% to 85% being singletons. Sequenced sample: memory CD4+ T cells from blood. The receptors originated from an adult in good health and CMV-seronegative.

This CDR3 reads CASSEKATTVGLFF. The CDR3 DNA is TGTGCCAGCAGTGAAAAGGCTACCACCGTGGGGCTGTTTTTT. V usage is TRBV25-1 and J usage is TRBJ2-2, with no clear D. The CDR3 is made up of 14 amino acids. V gave up 2 bases and J gave up 13 bases, with 17 bases separating them. Per germline, CDR1 MGHDK and CDR2 SYGVNS.

The J gene is TRBJ1-1, the V gene TRBV7-2, with a weak D call TRBD1 (5 bases). V dropped 5 bases and J dropped 5 bases, with 18 bases sitting between them. CDR1 and CDR2 from the germline V gene are SGHTA and FQGNSA. The CDR3 totals 15 residues. CDR3: CASSLPHGGGTEAFF. CDR3 coding DNA: TGTGCCAGCAGCCTCCCCCACGGCGGGGGAACTGAAGCTTTCTTT.

J is TRBJ1-1 and V is TRBV10-1, with a possible D match to TRBD1 (5 bases). The germline V and J ends were trimmed by 8 bases and 4 bases, with 14 bases remaining between them. Germline values: CDR1 WNHNN, CDR2 SYGVQD (reference sequence). The CDR3 length is 13 residues. CDR3 loop: CASSLVGGTEAFF. DNA of the CDR3: TGCGCCAGCTCTCTGGTTGGGGGCACTGAAGCTTTCTTT.

The rearrangement uses TRBV11-2 and TRBJ2-7; 7 bases are a match to TRBD1. Germline lookup yields CDR1 SGHAT and CDR2 FQNNGV. The CDR3 length is 15 residues. V lost 5 bases to trimming and J lost 7 bases; unmatched junction nucleotides: 14. CDR3 region: CASSPISGQRREQYF. The CDR3 DNA is TGTGCCAGCAGCCCCATCTCGGGACAGCGACGAGAGCAGTACTTC.

J is TRBJ2-3 and V is TRBV18, with D possibly matching TRBD1 (6 bases). The CDR3 sequence is 12 residues long. Germline CDR1 is KGHSH and CDR2 is LQKENI. Trimming shortened V by 2 bases and J by 6 bases, and 6 bases separated the two germline ends. The CDR3 here is CASSPTGDTQYF. For the CDR3, the DNA is TGTGCCAGCTCACCAACAGGGGATACGCAGTATTTT.

The chain couples TRBV6-6 to TRBJ1-5, with D perhaps TRBD1 (5 bases). This CDR3 has 16 residues. V gave up 7 bases and J gave up 3 bases, with 19 bases separating them. Germline CDR1 reads MNHNY; CDR2 reads SVGAGI (reference sequence). CDR3 bases: TGTGCCAGCACCATCAAGACAGTCACATACAATCAGCCCCAGCATTTT. It specifies CASTIKTVTYNQPQHF.

This chain uses TRBV7-8 with TRBJ1-1; D is perhaps TRBD1 (5 bases). Germline V CDR1 and CDR2: SGHVS, FQNEAQ. This CDR3 is 15 amino acids long. V dropped 6 bases and J dropped 3 bases, with 17 bases sitting between them. Here the CDR3 DNA reads TGTGCCAGCAGTTCCCTGGGTGCAGGGTACACTGAAGCTTTCTTT. It codes for CASSSLGAGYTEAFF. The variable domain in full, with the rest retrieved from reference TRBV7-8 and TRBJ1-1, is GAGVSQSPRYKVAKRGQDVALRCDPISGHVSLFWYQQALGQGPEFLTYFQNEAQLDKSGLPSDRFFAERPEGSVSTLKIQRTQQEDSAVYLCASSSLGAGYTEAFFGQGTRLTVV.

This clone is a singleton in its sample. The V gene is TRBV7-9, the J gene TRBJ1-4; the match to TRBD1 covers 8 bases. Trimming removed 4 bases from V and 3 bases from J; junction bases left unmatched: 7. Germline V gene data show CDR1 as SEHNR and CDR2 as FQNEAQ (reference sequence). There are 16 residues in the CDR3. CDR3 sequence (DNA): TGTGCCAGCAGCTCGGACAGGGTGGCTGCTAATGAAAAACTGTTTTTT. This codes for CASSSDRVAANEKLFF.

V is TRBV27 and J is TRBJ1-5; D is unclear. Trimming removed 5 bases at V and 4 bases at J, with 15 bases between. Germline V CDR1 and CDR2: MNHEY, SMNVEV (reference sequence). CDR3 length: 15 amino acids. The CDR3 DNA follows: TGTGCCAGCAGTCTTTTTGGCAACATGAATCAGCCCCAGCATTTT. It specifies CASSLFGNMNQPQHF.